This T cell receptor beta chain was documented in a study of T cells in Graves' hyperthyroidism and ophthalmopathy. CDR3 size: 16 residues. Trimming pared 2 bases from V and 4 bases from J, leaving 15 bases between. Germline V lookup: CDR1 KGHSH, CDR2 LQKENI. This clonotype was counted at least ten times. The target antigen is unknown. Whole-study results and caveats: Blood samples included most of the expanded thyroid clonotypes exceeding 0.001. Stable hyperthyroidism was separated from ophthalmopathy by a model based on 13 V-J features.

Amplified TCR beta CDR3 regions came from RNA transcripts. The study used the HTBI primer set for a first-round RT-PCR of the TCR CDR3. TCRdb processed the multiplex PCR reads anew with MiXCR; each CDR3 protein has one entry. Here the sample spans around 600,000 distinct CDR3 sequences, about 14% being singletons. The clonotype comes from a woman between 45 and 60 years old with Graves' ophthalmopathy. This chain uses TRBV18 with TRBJ1-3; D unclear. Source material: blood. This CDR3 is CASSPLPPVGGNTIYF. The CDR3 DNA reads as TGTGCCAGCTCACCATTACCACCCGTGGGCGGAAACACCATATATTTT.